The entry below gives a single T cell receptor (beta chain) sequence along with its context. This sample was included in a study of blood T cell repertoires in COVID-19. TCRdb keeps only in-frame clones here, not all; method: immunoSEQ multiplex PCR. Among 60,000 to 90,000 clones listed, roughly 87% were seen once. The V gene's germline CDR1 is LGHDT and CDR2 YNNKEL (reference sequence). Trimming pared 9 bases from V and 4 bases from J, leaving 14 bases between. The CDR3 spans 13 residues. The sequenced sample consisted of peripheral blood. The clonotype was recovered from a woman over 75 with active or convalescent COVID-19. The V gene is TRBV3-1 (or the pseudogene TRBV3-2), the J gene TRBJ2-3; weak D call: TRBD2 (5 bases). This chain's CDR3 is CASRRAGADTQYF. The CDR3 bases are TGTGCCAGTCGGCGGGCCGGGGCAGATACGCAGTATTTT.